The 24 T cell receptor beta chains listed next were all sequenced from one sample in a study of T cells after yellow fever vaccination. One entry per CDR3 protein results from TCRdb running MiXCR on the 5' RACE reads. The sample includes some 390,000 distinct CDR3 sequences, roughly 6.1% of them seen just once. The sample in question was PBMCs, obtained 5 days after the yellow fever booster vaccination. The receptor source for this set is a man younger than 40 who received the YFV17D yellow fever vaccine.

This clonotype was picked up many times. In nucleotides, the CDR3 is TGTGCCACGGGTTTCGGGAGAGGGGGGAATGAGCAGTTCTTC. It encodes CATGFGRGGNEQFF. This chain links TRBV28 with TRBJ2-1; D is tentatively TRBD1 or TRBD2 (6 bases each). The CDR3 covers 14 residues. The germline V gene encodes CDR1 MDHEN and CDR2 SYDVKM. V lost 10 bases and J 7 bases, leaving 20 bases between the germline ends.

This clonotype appeared many times. The V call is TRBV5-1, the J call TRBJ2-3, with 9 bases lining up with TRBD1. The CDR3 loop spans 15 amino acids. The V and J ends lost 6 bases and 9 bases, in that order; junction bases with no gene match: 14. CDR1 is SGHRS and CDR2 is YFSETQ in the germline V gene. Here the CDR3 DNA reads TGCGCCAGCAAAAGCGGGACAGGGAATTTGCAGACGCAGTATTTT. It encodes CASKSGTGNLQTQYF.

Notes on this clonotype: Its ends do not fully match the called genes, so a read error is possible. This chain links TRBV28 with TRBJ2-3, with TRBD2 identical over 13 bases. Per germline, CDR1 MDHEN and CDR2 SYDVKM. The CDR3 covers 17 residues. The CDR3: CASSLSTGLAGTDTQCF. As DNA, the CDR3 is TGTGCCAGCAGTTTATCAACGGGACTAGCGGGAACAGATACGCAGTGTTTT. Full variable domain (missing parts from reference TRBV28 and TRBJ2-3): DVKVTQSSRYLVKRTGEKVFLECVQDMDHENMFWYRQDPGLGLRLIYFSYDVKMKEKGDIPEGYSVSREKKERFSLILESASTNQTSMYLCASSLSTGLAGTDTQCFGPGTRLTVL.

The chain has TRBV29-1 and TRBJ2-1, with D unresolved. The CDR3 spans 13 residues. The V end was cut by 4 bases, the J end by 4 bases, with 11 bases between. Per germline, CDR1 SQVTM and CDR2 ANQGSEA. CDR3 coding DNA: TGCAGCGTTGTCCCCAGAGAATACAATGAGCAGTTCTTC. It yields the protein CSVVPREYNEQFF.

This clonotype turned up a few times. This chain links TRBV19 with TRBJ1-5; the match to TRBD1 covers 9 bases. Trimming cost V 6 bases and J 11 bases; bases outside gene matches: 20. CDR3 size: 17 residues. Germline V gene sequence: CDR1 LNHDA, CDR2 SQIVND (reference sequence). This chain's CDR3 is CASSFTRTGEKSMSQHF. CDR3 bases: TGTGCCAGTAGCTTTACTAGGACAGGGGAGAAATCAATGTCCCAGCATTTT.

There are a few counts of this clonotype. This chain uses TRBV20-1 with TRBJ2-7; 12 bases match TRBD2. Germline lookup yields CDR1 DFQATT and CDR2 SNEGSKA (reference sequence). The V gene end was trimmed by 1 base and the J gene end by 4 bases; junction bases not matched to a gene: 2. The length of the CDR3 is 14 residues. The CDR3 spells CSARVLAGGYEQYF. The CDR3 coding sequence is TGCAGTGCTAGAGTGCTAGCGGGAGGGTACGAGCAGTACTTC.

The chain joins TRBV11-2 to TRBJ2-7; 8 nucleotides line up with TRBD2. Germline values: CDR1 SGHAT, CDR2 FQNNGV. CDR3 length: 18 amino acids. The junction had 16 bases not matched to a gene; V was cut back by 5 bases and J by 1 base. The chain's CDR3 is CASSPLSVSGSVSYEQYF. CDR3 nucleotides: TGTGCCAGCAGCCCCCTGAGTGTCAGCGGGAGTGTGTCCTACGAGCAGTACTTC.

Only a few counts were recorded for this clonotype. V and J are TRBV4-1 and TRBJ2-3; 13 nucleotides line up with TRBD2. This CDR3 is 17 amino acids long. J gave up 1 base and V 1 base, and 2 bases lay outside the gene matches. Germline V gives CDR1 MGHRA, CDR2 YSYEKL. The CDR3 reads CASSQGTSGRGTDTQYF. Written as DNA, the CDR3 is TGCGCCAGCAGCCAAGGGACTAGCGGGAGAGGCACAGATACGCAGTATTTT.

In this sample, this clonotype turned up many times. This chain links TRBV20-1 with TRBJ2-1, with a tentative D call TRBD2 (6 bases). Germline CDR1 DFQATT, CDR2 SNEGSKA (reference sequence). V was trimmed by 0 bases and J by 5 bases, leaving 14 bases between them. CDR3 size: 15 residues. In nucleotides, the CDR3 is TGCAGTGCTAGAGAACACCGGGACTCGGACAATGAGCAGTTCTTC. Translating gives CSAREHRDSDNEQFF.

This clonotype was observed a handful of times. The chain couples TRBV15 to TRBJ1-1; TRBD1 agrees at 9 bases. The CDR3 covers 14 residues. CDR1 is LNHNV and CDR2 is YYDKDF in the germline V gene (reference sequence). After removal of 4 bases from V and 5 bases from J, the junction contained 5 bases not matched to a gene. The CDR3 region is CATSMSQGATEAFF. The CDR3 bases are TGTGCCACCAGCATGTCACAGGGGGCTACTGAAGCTTTCTTT. Full variable domain (remainder filled in from reference TRBV15 and TRBJ1-1): DAMVIQNPRYQVTQFGKPVTLSCSQTLNHNVMYWYQQKSSQAPKLLFHYYDKDFNNEADTPDNFQSRRPNTSFCFLDIRSPGLGDTAMYLCATSMSQGATEAFFGQGTRLTVV.

This clonotype was detected ten times or more. The V gene is TRBV20-1, the J gene TRBJ2-1; a weak D match, TRBD2 (6 bases). Germline V gene lookup returns CDR1 DFQATT and CDR2 SNEGSKA (reference sequence). V was shortened by 4 bases and J by 2 bases, with 9 bases between the two germline ends. This CDR3 is built from 13 residues. The CDR3 loop reads CSANLAPYNEQFF. CDR3 bases: TGCAGTGCTAATCTAGCGCCCTACAATGAGCAGTTCTTC.

This clonotype was counted ten times or more. The chain employs TRBV7-2 and TRBJ2-3; a possible D gene is TRBD1 (5 bases). Trimming pared 1 base from V and 9 bases from J, leaving 8 bases between. CDR1 is SGHTA and CDR2 is FQGNSA in the germline V gene. This CDR3 contains 12 residues. Here the CDR3 DNA reads TGTGCCAGCAGCTTAGTCCAGGGCACGCAGTATTTT. This encodes CASSLVQGTQYF.

The sample holds many counts of this clonotype. CDR3 in amino acids: CGGEAQYF. The CDR3, as DNA: TGTGGGGGCGAGGCCCAGTACTTC. The chain links TRBV12-3 or TRBV12-4 to TRBJ2-5; D possibly corresponds to TRBD1 (5 bases). The CDR3 loop spans 8 amino acids.

V gene TRBV10-3 combines with J gene TRBJ2-1, with a weak D call TRBD2 (5 bases). Germline CDR1 reads ENHRY; CDR2 reads SYGVKD. CDR3 length: 14 residues. V was pared by 0 bases and J by 9 bases, with 12 bases between. CDR3 coding DNA: TGTGCCATCAGTGAGTCGCTCGTGGGAGTTGAGCAGTTCTTC. Protein sequence: CAISESLVGVEQFF.

This clonotype was seen repeatedly, ten times or more. The V gene is TRBV5-1, the J gene TRBJ1-1, with D unclear. The V end lost 3 bases, the J end lost 5 bases, and 11 bases lay between the germline ends. Germline-derived CDR1 and CDR2 are SGHRS and YFSETQ. CDR3 length: 13 residues. CDR3 coding DNA: TGCGCCAGCAGCTCCCGGACGGATACTGAAGCTTTCTTT. Protein product: CASSSRTDTEAFF.

This clonotype was seen a handful of times. The chain employs TRBV5-1 and TRBJ2-1, with D perhaps matching TRBD2 (6 bases). Trimming removed 4 bases from V and 13 bases from J, with 9 bases in between. CDR3 length: 10 residues. Germline-derived CDR1 and CDR2 are SGHRS and YFSETQ. CDR3 DNA: TGCGCCAGCAGCGGGGACTCTCAGTTCTTC. This translates into CASSGDSQFF.

The chain carries TRBV27 and TRBJ1-5; D not resolved. V lost 7 bases and J lost 2, with 15 bases in between. CDR1 is MNHEY and CDR2 is SMNVEV in the germline V gene (reference sequence). This CDR3 contains 15 residues. CDR3 nucleotide sequence: TGTGCCAGCAATTTGGACGGTCGAGGCAATCAGCCCCAGCATTTT. Translating it yields CASNLDGRGNQPQHF.

The gene calls are TRBV24-1 and TRBJ2-3, with D unclear. Trimming removed 0 bases at V and 0 bases at J, with 9 bases between. CDR3 length: 16 residues. Germline V gene lookup returns CDR1 KGHDR and CDR2 SFDVKD. CDR3 protein: CATSDLGRKSTDTQYF. CDR3 DNA: TGTGCCACCAGTGATTTGGGGCGGAAGAGCACAGATACGCAGTATTTT.

This clonotype was detected many times. V is TRBV5-1 and J is TRBJ2-1; 12 bases are a match to TRBD2. The CDR3 is made up of 20 amino acids. Germline assignment: CDR1 SGHRS and CDR2 YFSETQ. Trimming at V came to 6 bases and at J to 0 bases, leaving 16 bases not matched to a gene. The CDR3 nucleotides are TGCGCCAGCACCCCGGGTGGGACTAGCGGGTTTCAGAGCTCCTACAATGAGCAGTTCTTC. Translated: CASTPGGTSGFQSSYNEQFF.

The J gene is TRBJ1-4, the V gene TRBV4-3, with 7 bases aligning to TRBD1. Germline V gene lookup returns CDR1 LGHNA and CDR2 YSLEER. This CDR3 comprises 18 residues. The junction had 10 bases not matched to a gene; V was cut back by 3 bases and J by 0 bases. The CDR3 loop reads CASSHSGTVGATNEKLFF. The CDR3 DNA reads TGCGCCAGCAGCCACTCCGGGACAGTCGGGGCAACTAATGAAAAACTGTTTTTT.

The rearrangement joins TRBV20-1 to TRBJ2-5; TRBD1 matches 7 bases. V was pared by 6 bases and J by 5 bases, with 12 bases of the junction left unmatched. This CDR3 is built from 14 residues. Germline-derived CDR1 and CDR2 are DFQATT and SNEGSKA (reference sequence). CDR3 nucleotide sequence: TGCAGTGCCGAAGCCCAGGACAGGAGGGAGACCCAGTACTTC. It encodes CSAEAQDRRETQYF.

The CDR3, as DNA: TGTGCCATCAGCGCCGAGGTCTCCTACGAGCAGTACTTC. Encoded protein: CAISAEVSYEQYF. The chain combines TRBV10-3 with TRBJ2-7; no clear D gene. CDR1 and CDR2 from the germline V gene are ENHRY and SYGVKD. This CDR3 has 13 residues. V shed 6 bases and J shed 0 bases, with 9 bases lying between them.

This clonotype was counted between two and nine times. This sequence joins TRBV4-2 and TRBJ2-1; 7 nucleotides match TRBD2. The CDR3 spans 18 residues. Germline V CDR1 and CDR2: LGHNA, YNFKEQ. V lost 0 bases, J lost 0 bases, and 8 bases stayed unmatched. The CDR3 sequence: CASSQEGGSAGSYNEQFF. CDR3 DNA: TGTGCCAGCAGCCAAGAGGGCGGGAGTGCGGGCTCCTACAATGAGCAGTTCTTC.

This clonotype was seen more than once but under ten times. The V call is TRBV29-1, the J call TRBJ2-3; tentative D call: TRBD1 (5 bases). Germline assignment: CDR1 SQVTM and CDR2 ANQGSEA. The CDR3 contains 13 residues. Trimming stripped 8 bases from V and 4 bases from J, with 16 bases between. This chain's CDR3 is CSPLGVASDTQYF. The CDR3 nucleotides read TGCAGCCCCTTAGGGGTGGCGTCAGATACGCAGTATTTT.